The rows below give T cell receptor beta chains drawn from one sample of a study of vaccination effects on CD4 cells after COVID-19. These receptors have no known antigen. Sequencing used immunoSEQ multiplex PCR; TCRdb keeps in-frame clones, though not all of them. Of some 50,000 clones listed, approximately 70% are singletons. Sequenced here: CD4+ T cells from PBMCs cultured without peptide, sampled before COVID-19 vaccination. These receptors all come from a human donor who received a COVID-19 vaccine. The CDR3 runs from the conserved cysteine through the conserved F or W. The D gene is left open where the match is weak. A row's size may be missing; if present it is once, few, many or a size class.

D gene	J gene	V gene	clone size	CDR3 DNA	CDR3 protein
TRBD1	TRBJ2-7	TRBV28	few	TGTGCCAGCAGTTTGAGACAGGGGGCGGTTCACGAGCAGTACTTC	CASSLRQGAVHEQYF
NA	TRBJ1-5	TRBV27	few	TGTGCCAGCAGTAGAGGATTTAGCAATCAGCCCCAGCATTTT	CASSRGFSNQPQHF
NA	TRBJ1-5	TRBV6-2/TRBV6-3	NA	TGTGCCAGCAGTTACCCGGGGCCCCAGCATTTT	CASSYPGPQHF
NA	TRBJ1-2	TRBV3-1/TRBV3-2	few	TGTGCCAGCAGCCAATTGAGGGAGGGCTACACCTTC	CASSQLREGYTF
TRBD2	TRBJ2-1	TRBV5-5	NA	TGTGCCAGCAGCTTGGGCGTGGCGGGGGGTTACAATGAGCAGTTCTTC	CASSLGVAGGYNEQFF
TRBD1	TRBJ1-5	TRBV29-1	NA	TGCAGCGTCGGGCAGGGGGCAAGGCAGCCCCAGCATTTT	CSVGQGARQPQHF
NA	TRBJ1-2	TRBV11-2	NA	TGTGCCAGCAGCCCCGGAGGGACGGCTTGGGGCTACACCTTC	CASSPGGTAWGYTF
TRBD2	TRBJ2-7	TRBV5-6	NA	TGTGCCAGCAGCATAACTAGCGCGAGCTCCTACGAGCAGTACTTC	CASSITSASSYEQYF
TRBD1	TRBJ1-2	TRBV6-1	NA	TGTGCCAGCAGTGAAGGACGGACAGGGAATTATGGCTACACCTTC	CASSEGRTGNYGYTF
NA	TRBJ2-7	TRBV4-3	NA	TGCGCCAGCAGCCAAGAATGGACCTCCGGGTACGAGCAGTACTTC	CASSQEWTSGYEQYF
NA	TRBJ1-2	TRBV5-1	once	TGCGCCAGCAGCTTGGAGGGGGGAAATGGCTACACCTTC	CASSLEGGNGYTF
NA	TRBJ1-6	TRBV24-1	NA	TGTGCCACGGGAGATCTGGGGGGGAATAATTCACCCCTCCACTTT	CATGDLGGNNSPLHF
NA	TRBJ1-5	TRBV18	NA	TGTGCCGGAGAGGGAGGCAGACACGATCAGCCCCAGCATTTT	CAGEGGRHDQPQHF
NA	TRBJ1-2	TRBV4-1	few	TGCGCCAGCAGACGCCAGGGACAAAACTATGGCTACACCTTC	CASRRQGQNYGYTF
TRBD1	TRBJ2-3	TRBV7-3	once	TGTGCCAGCAGCGTACTACCGGGACAGGGAGGCACAGATACGCAGTATTTT	CASSVLPGQGGTDTQYF
NA	TRBJ1-1	TRBV4-3	NA	TGCGCCAGCAGCCAGGGTCTTCCGTACCCTGAAGCTTTCTTT	CASSQGLPYPEAFF
NA	TRBJ2-7	TRBV2	NA	TGTGCCAGCAGTGAAGCGGTTCAGGCCGAGCGGCAGTACTTC	CASSEAVQAERQYF
TRBD2	TRBJ2-4	TRBV6-5	NA	TGTGCCAGCAGTTCCTCCGGGACTAGGGGCGCCATTCAGTACTTC	CASSSSGTRGAIQYF
NA	TRBJ1-3	TRBV3-1/TRBV3-2	NA	TGTGCCAGCAGCCGATCCGTTGACTCTGGAAACACCATATATTTT	CASSRSVDSGNTIYF
TRBD1	TRBJ1-2	TRBV13	few	TGTGCCAGCAGACCCGGGACAGGGGTGTATGGCTACACCTTC	CASRPGTGVYGYTF
NA	TRBJ1-1	TRBV5-1	NA	TGCGCCAGCAGCTCCCGGAGCTTGGACACTGAAGCTTTCTTT	CASSSRSLDTEAFF
NA	TRBJ2-7	TRBV19	NA	TGTGCCAGTAGTTCCAACGACGGATACGAGCAGTACTTC	CASSSNDGYEQYF
TRBD1	TRBJ1-2	TRBV6-6	NA	TGTGCCAGCAGCCCGAGGACAGGGTATGGCTACACCTTC	CASSPRTGYGYTF
NA	TRBJ1-3	TRBV30	NA	TGTGCCTGGAGTCGGGAGGCTGGAAACACCATATATTTT	CAWSREAGNTIYF
NA	TRBJ1-5	TRBV4-2	NA	TGTGCCAGCAGCCAAAGGGGAAGGCAGCCCCAGCATTTT	CASSQRGRQPQHF
TRBD2	TRBJ2-2	TRBV18	NA	TGTGCCAGCTCCCCACTTCCTAGCGGGCCCTCGGGCACCGGGGAGCTGTTTTTT	CASSPLPSGPSGTGELFF
NA	TRBJ1-3	TRBV20-1	NA	TGCAGTGCTAGAACCGGAAACACCATATATTTT	CSARTGNTIYF
NA	TRBJ2-3	TRBV19	NA	TGTGCCAGTAGTATAGGTGGACAGCCAGGAACAGATACGCAGTATTTT	CASSIGGQPGTDTQYF
NA	TRBJ2-3	TRBV21-1	once	TGTGCCTCTCAAAAGGGACACAGCACAGATACGCAGTATTTT	CASQKGHSTDTQYF
TRBD1	TRBJ1-2	TRBV29-1	NA	TGCAGCGTATCCGGACAGGGGAACTATGGCTACACCTTC	CSVSGQGNYGYTF
NA	TRBJ1-3	TRBV11-3	medium-sized	TGTGCCAGCAGCCGGGACAACTCTGGAAACACCATATATTTT	CASSRDNSGNTIYF
TRBD1	TRBJ2-6	TRBV7-3	NA	TGTGCCAACGACAGGGGGTTCCCCTCTGGGGCCAACGTCCTGACTTTC	CANDRGFPSGANVLTF
TRBD1	TRBJ1-1	TRBV5-1	NA	TGCGCCAGCAGCTTGGGGAGATACAGGGGGGAAGCTTTCTTT	CASSLGRYRGEAFF
NA	TRBJ2-7	TRBV13	NA	TGTGCCAGCAGCTTAGATACCGGGCCTCAGCAGTACTTC	CASSLDTGPQQYF
NA	TRBJ2-7	TRBV4-2	once	TGTGCCAGCAGCCGGGACATAATAAACTACGAGCAGTACTTC	CASSRDIINYEQYF
TRBD1	TRBJ1-2	TRBV12-3/TRBV12-4	NA	TGTGCCAGCACCTCGACAGGGTCTAATGGCTACACCTTC	CASTSTGSNGYTF
NA	TRBJ1-2	TRBV2	NA	TGTGCCAGCAGTAACCTAGACCCCACCTCTCCCTATGGCTACACCTTC	CASSNLDPTSPYGYTF
TRBD1	TRBJ1-6	TRBV5-1	NA	TGCGCCAGCAGCACGGGACAGGGCAATTCACCCCTCCACTTT	CASSTGQGNSPLHF
TRBD1	TRBJ1-2	TRBV28	NA	TGTGCCAGCAGTTTTCGGGACAGGTCCTATGGCTACACCTTC	CASSFRDRSYGYTF
TRBD1	TRBJ1-2	TRBV14	NA	TGTGCCAGCAGCCCACGGACAGGGACAGGTGGCTACACCTTC	CASSPRTGTGGYTF
NA	TRBJ2-7	TRBV3-1/TRBV3-2	medium-sized	TGTGCCAGCAGCCAAGTTAGGGGGACCGAGCAGTACTTC	CASSQVRGTEQYF
NA	TRBJ1-5	TRBV3-1/TRBV3-2	NA	TGTGCCAGCAGCCAAGCCGGAACGGGCAATCAGCCCCAGCATTTT	CASSQAGTGNQPQHF
TRBD1	TRBJ1-5	TRBV28	NA	TGTGCCAGCAGTCCAAGTCAAGGACAGGGGGTCCTTCGGCAGCCCCAGCATTTT	CASSPSQGQGVLRQPQHF
TRBD2	TRBJ2-4	TRBV9	NA	TGTGCCAGCAGCCCGACTGGAGCGGGGGGCCCCCCAGGCAAAAACATTCAGTACTTC	CASSPTGAGGPPGKNIQYF
NA	TRBJ2-1	TRBV7-9	NA	TGTGCCAGCAGCTTATTATCGACACGCGAGCAGTTCTTC	CASSLLSTREQFF
NA	TRBJ1-3	TRBV9	NA	TGTGCCAGCAGCGTAGTGGCAGGAGGATCCGGCACCATATATTTT	CASSVVAGGSGTIYF
NA	TRBJ1-2	TRBV6-1	NA	TGTGCCAGCAGTGAAGCGCAGAGAGGGATTGGAGGCTACACCTTC	CASSEAQRGIGGYTF
TRBD1	TRBJ2-3	TRBV18	NA	TGTGCCAGCTCACCGGACAGGGAGGCGCAGTATTTT	CASSPDREAQYF
TRBD1	TRBJ2-4	TRBV5-5	NA	TGTGCCAGCAGTGGGACAGGGGTAGTCAAAAACATTCAGTACTTC	CASSGTGVVKNIQYF
NA	TRBJ2-7	TRBV4-2	few	TGTGCCAGCAGCCGGACTGGCTACGAGCAGTACTTC	CASSRTGYEQYF
NA	TRBJ1-5	TRBV4-1	few	TGCGCCAGCAGCCAGTGGTACTCGGGCCCTTATACGCCCCAGCATTTT	CASSQWYSGPYTPQHF
NA	TRBJ1-5	TRBV19	NA	TGTGCCAGTAGTCCGGCCCCAAGTGGGCATCAGCCCCAGCATTTT	CASSPAPSGHQPQHF
TRBD2	TRBJ2-7	TRBV7-2	NA	TGTGCCAGCAGCTTAAAAGCGGGGCCCTACGAGCAGTACTTC	CASSLKAGPYEQYF
NA	TRBJ1-2	TRBV28	NA	TGTGCCAGCAGCCTAGCAGGATATGGCTACACCTTC	CASSLAGYGYTF
TRBD2	TRBJ2-1	TRBV27	few	TGTGCCAGCAGGGCCGGGACTAGCGGGAATGGTGAGCAGTTCTTC	CASRAGTSGNGEQFF
NA	TRBJ2-5	TRBV20-1	NA	TGCAGTGCTAGTGGCTCCAAAGAGACCCAGTACTTC	CSASGSKETQYF
NA	TRBJ1-1	TRBV7-9	NA	TGTGCCAGCACCAGAATAGGGGGGGAAGGAACTGAAGCTTTCTTT	CASTRIGGEGTEAFF